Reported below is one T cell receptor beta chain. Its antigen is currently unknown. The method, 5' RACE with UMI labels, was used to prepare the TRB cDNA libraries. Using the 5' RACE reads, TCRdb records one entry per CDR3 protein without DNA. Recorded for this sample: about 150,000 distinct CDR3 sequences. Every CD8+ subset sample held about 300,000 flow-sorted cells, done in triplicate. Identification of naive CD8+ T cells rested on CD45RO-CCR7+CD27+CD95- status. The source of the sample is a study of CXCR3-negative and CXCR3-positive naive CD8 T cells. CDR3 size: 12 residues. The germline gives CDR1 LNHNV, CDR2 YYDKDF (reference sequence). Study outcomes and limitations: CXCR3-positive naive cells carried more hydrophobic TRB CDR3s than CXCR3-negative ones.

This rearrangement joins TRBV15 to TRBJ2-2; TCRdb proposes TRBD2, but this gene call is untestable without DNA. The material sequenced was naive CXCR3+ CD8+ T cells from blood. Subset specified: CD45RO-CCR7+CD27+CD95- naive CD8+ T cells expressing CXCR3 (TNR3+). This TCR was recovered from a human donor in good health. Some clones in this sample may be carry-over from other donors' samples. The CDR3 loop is CAIELREGELVF.